Each of the 11 T cell receptor beta chains below was sequenced from the same sample in a study of blood T cell repertoires in COVID-19. The data were produced by immunoSEQ multiplex PCR, yet TCRdb's version contains in-frame clones alone and is incomplete. The repertoire includes about 9,900 clones, around 78% of them detected once, and more than 35% sits in the top ten. Sequencing was done on a sample of peripheral blood. The source of these receptors is a human donor in a cohort sampled during active COVID-19.

The V call is TRBV7-9, the J call TRBJ1-6; TRBD1 agrees at 7 bases. J was trimmed by 9 bases and V by 0 bases; bases with no gene match: 8. Germline CDR1 reads SEHNR; CDR2 reads FQNEAQ (reference sequence). The CDR3 loop spans 16 amino acids. The CDR3 loop is CASSLATGRGISPLHF. The CDR3 nucleotides are TGTGCCAGCAGCTTAGCGACAGGGAGAGGGATTTCACCCCTCCACTTT.

There are a few counts of this clone. The chain couples TRBV3-1 (or the pseudogene TRBV3-2) to TRBJ1-5; 8 bases align to TRBD1. J gave up 0 bases and V 0 bases, and 13 bases lay outside the gene matches. This CDR3 is built from 20 residues. Germline CDR1 and CDR2: LGHDT and YNNKEL (reference sequence). The chain's CDR3 is CASSQDCPADRVYSNQPQHF. The CDR3 nucleotides read TGTGCCAGCAGCCAAGATTGCCCAGCGGACAGGGTATATAGCAATCAGCCCCAGCATTTT.

V and J are TRBV18 and TRBJ1-3, with 7 bases fitting TRBD1. J lost 1 base, V lost 3 bases, and 12 bases had no gene match. The CDR3 extends over 18 amino acids. The germline gives CDR1 KGHSH, CDR2 LQKENI. The CDR3 coding sequence is TGTGCCAGCTCACCTATCCGACAGGGTGAAGCATCTGGAAACACCATATATTTT. This translates into CASSPIRQGEASGNTIYF.

The rearrangement uses TRBV3-1 (or the pseudogene TRBV3-2) and TRBJ2-7, with D possibly matching TRBD1 (6 bases). Germline V gene lookup returns CDR1 LGHDT and CDR2 YNNKEL (reference sequence). This CDR3 contains 12 residues. V lost 3 bases, J lost 9 bases, and 12 bases lay in between. The DNA of the CDR3 is TGTGCCAGCAGCCAGGCCGGGACACCGCAGTACTTC. Translated: CASSQAGTPQYF.

V usage is TRBV9 and J usage is TRBJ2-5, with 7 bases fitting TRBD1. With 4 bases clipped from V and 7 bases from J, the junction kept 10 bases outside the gene matches. Per germline, CDR1 SGDLS and CDR2 YYNGEE. The CDR3 consists of 14 residues. The CDR3: CASSTGVSLGTQYF. DNA for the CDR3: TGTGCCAGCAGCACAGGGGTTAGCTTGGGGACCCAGTACTTC.

CDR3 residues: CASGLPPGQEAFF. The CDR3 DNA reads TGTGCTAGTGGTTTGCCTCCGGGACAGGAAGCTTTCTTT. The J gene is TRBJ1-1, the V gene TRBV12-5, with 7 bases aligning to TRBD1. The CDR3 loop spans 13 amino acids. Germline loops: CDR1 LGHNT, CDR2 FRNRAP. With V trimmed by 2 bases and J by 8 bases, 5 bases remained unmatched.

The chain employs TRBV10-3 and TRBJ2-7; 8 bases line up with TRBD1. The junction had 9 bases not matched to a gene; V was cut back by 6 bases and J by 2 bases. This CDR3 region has 15 residues. The germline CDR1 and CDR2 sequences are ENHRY and SYGVKD. The CDR3 sequence is CAISQSGTGPYEQYF. The CDR3 DNA is TGTGCCATCAGCCAATCCGGGACAGGACCCTACGAGCAGTACTTC.

This clone was seen a few times. The gene calls are TRBV9 and TRBJ1-1, with D possibly being TRBD1 (5 bases). V was shortened by 2 bases and J by 6 bases, with 11 bases between the two germline ends. Germline values: CDR1 SGDLS, CDR2 YYNGEE. CDR3 length: 13 amino acids. CDR3 DNA: TGTGCCAGCAGCGTCCTCTTAGGGGCTGAAGCTTTCTTT. Protein product: CASSVLLGAEAFF.

The chain carries TRBV28 and TRBJ2-7; perhaps TRBD1 as D (6 bases). V was trimmed by 3 bases and J by 6 bases, leaving 15 bases between them. CDR1 is MDHEN, CDR2 SYDVKM, per germline. The CDR3 is 14 residues long. The CDR3 coding sequence is TGTGCCAGCAGTTTCCCCAACCGGGACACCGAGCAGTACTTC. Translated: CASSFPNRDTEQYF.

The chain recombines TRBV24-1 with TRBJ2-1; no clear D gene. Per the germline V gene, CDR1 is KGHDR and CDR2 is SFDVKD. V was cut by 6 bases and J by 5 bases, with 4 bases left in between. The CDR3 is 11 residues long. CDR3 in amino acids: CATSFNNEQFF. The CDR3 DNA is TGTGCCACCAGTTTTAACAATGAGCAGTTCTTC.

This chain uses TRBV7-9 with TRBJ1-6; D is unclear. The V end lost 4 bases, the J end lost 5 bases, and 15 bases lay between the germline ends. Germline-derived CDR1 and CDR2 are SEHNR and FQNEAQ (reference sequence). This CDR3 has 16 residues. This CDR3 reads CASSSNSEEDNSPLHF. CDR3 DNA sequence: TGTGCCAGCAGCTCCAACTCGGAAGAGGATAATTCACCCCTCCACTTT.